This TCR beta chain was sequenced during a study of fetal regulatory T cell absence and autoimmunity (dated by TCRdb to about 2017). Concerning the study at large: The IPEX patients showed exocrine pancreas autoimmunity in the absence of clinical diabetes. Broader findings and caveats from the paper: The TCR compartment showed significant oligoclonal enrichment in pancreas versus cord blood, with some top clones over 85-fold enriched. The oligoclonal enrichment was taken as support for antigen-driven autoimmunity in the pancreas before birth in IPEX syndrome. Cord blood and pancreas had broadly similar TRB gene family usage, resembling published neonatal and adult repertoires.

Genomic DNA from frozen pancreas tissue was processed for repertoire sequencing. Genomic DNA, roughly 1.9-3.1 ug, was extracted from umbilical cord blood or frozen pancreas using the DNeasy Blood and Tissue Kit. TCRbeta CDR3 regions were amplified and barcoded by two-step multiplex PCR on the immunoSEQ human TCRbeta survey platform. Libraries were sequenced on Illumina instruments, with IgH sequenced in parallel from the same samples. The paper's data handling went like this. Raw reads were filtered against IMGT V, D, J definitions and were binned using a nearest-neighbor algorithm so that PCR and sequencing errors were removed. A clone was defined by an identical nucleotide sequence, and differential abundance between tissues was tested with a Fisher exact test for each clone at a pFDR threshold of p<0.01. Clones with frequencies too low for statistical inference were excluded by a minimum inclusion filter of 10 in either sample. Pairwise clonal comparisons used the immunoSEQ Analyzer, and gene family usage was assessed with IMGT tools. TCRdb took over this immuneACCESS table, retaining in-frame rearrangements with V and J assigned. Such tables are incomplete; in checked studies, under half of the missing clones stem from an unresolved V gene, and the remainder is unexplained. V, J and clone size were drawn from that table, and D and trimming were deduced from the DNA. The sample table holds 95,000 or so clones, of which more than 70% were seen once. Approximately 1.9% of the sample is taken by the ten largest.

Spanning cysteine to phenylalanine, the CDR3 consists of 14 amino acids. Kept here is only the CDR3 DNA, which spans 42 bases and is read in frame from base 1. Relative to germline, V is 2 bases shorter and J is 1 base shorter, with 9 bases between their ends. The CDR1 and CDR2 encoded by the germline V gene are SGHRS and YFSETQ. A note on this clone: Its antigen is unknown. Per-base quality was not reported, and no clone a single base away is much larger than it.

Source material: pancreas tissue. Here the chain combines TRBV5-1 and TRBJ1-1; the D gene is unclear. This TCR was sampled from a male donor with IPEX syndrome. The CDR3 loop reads CASSFYTENTEAFF. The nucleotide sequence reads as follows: TGCGCCAGCAGCTTTTACACGGAGAACACTGAAGCTTTCTTT.